These 18 T cell receptor beta chains share one sample of origin, sequenced in a study of radiotherapy plus CTLA-4 blockade in lung cancer. Libraries were prepared by immunoSEQ multiplex PCR; TCRdb keeps only in-frame clonotypes and omits some of them. This repertoire shows some 43,000 clones, roughly four fifths found once; its top ten account for approximately 3.4%. The sample here was peripheral blood, taken from a patient treated with radiotherapy plus ipilimumab. These receptors came from a human donor with non-small cell lung cancer who had stable disease on radiotherapy plus ipilimumab.

The V call is TRBV28, the J call TRBJ2-2; D gene unclear. Trimming shortened V by 7 bases and J by 6 bases, and 15 bases separated the two germline ends. Looked up from germline, CDR1 is MDHEN and CDR2 is SYDVKM. This CDR3 comprises 14 residues. This CDR3 reads CASTISSTAGELFF. CDR3 coding DNA: TGTGCCAGCACCATATCGAGTACGGCCGGGGAGCTGTTTTTT.

This rearrangement joins TRBV28 to TRBJ2-1, with TRBD2 matching 13 bases. This CDR3 region has 18 residues. Germline assignment: CDR1 MDHEN and CDR2 SYDVKM. V shed 6 bases, J shed 2 bases, and the junction held 10 bases outside the gene matches. The CDR3: CASSRLAGGLGTYNEQFF. In nucleotides, the CDR3 is TGTGCCAGCAGCCGACTAGCGGGAGGATTAGGGACCTACAATGAGCAGTTCTTC.

The CDR3 loop reads CASSSFSGASTDTQYF. The CDR3 DNA reads as TGCGCCAGCAGCTCATTTAGCGGAGCTAGCACAGATACGCAGTATTTT. The chain has TRBV5-1 and TRBJ2-3; D possibly corresponds to TRBD2 (6 bases). The CDR3 has 16 residues. V lost 3 bases and J 0 bases, leaving 14 bases between the germline ends. Germline-derived CDR1 and CDR2 are SGHRS and YFSETQ.

The chain joins TRBV7-8 to TRBJ2-2; tentatively, D is TRBD2 (6 bases). The CDR3 loop spans 15 amino acids. V was trimmed by 5 bases and J by 2 bases, leaving 12 bases between them. Germline V gene data show CDR1 as SGHVS and CDR2 as FQNEAQ. Here the CDR3 reads CASSLGTYNTGELFF. CDR3 DNA sequence: TGTGCCAGCAGCCTCGGGACTTACAACACCGGGGAGCTGTTTTTT.

The V and J genes are TRBV25-1 and TRBJ1-1, with 7 bases fitting TRBD1. The CDR3 extends over 15 amino acids. Unmatched junction bases numbered 9, after V lost 3 bases and J lost 5 bases. Per the germline V gene, CDR1 is MGHDK and CDR2 is SYGVNS. The CDR3 DNA reads TGTGCCAGCAGTGACCGGGACAGAAGGAGGACTGAAGCTTTCTTT. Translating it yields CASSDRDRRRTEAFF.

Only one count was recorded for this clone. This sequence joins TRBV19 and TRBJ1-1; D may be TRBD1 (6 bases). In germline, CDR1 is LNHDA, CDR2 SQIVND (reference sequence). This CDR3 is 16 amino acids long. V lost 6 bases and J 1 base, leaving 18 bases between the germline ends. In nucleotides, the CDR3 is TGTGCCAGTAGGACCTCATACAGGGCCGCGAACACTGAAGCTTTCTTT. Translated, it gives CASRTSYRAANTEAFF.

The V gene is TRBV6-6, the J gene TRBJ2-7; D is undetermined. V dropped 1 base and J dropped 5 bases, with 15 bases sitting between them. CDR3 length: 15 amino acids. Germline values: CDR1 MNHNY, CDR2 SVGAGI (reference sequence). As DNA, the CDR3 is TGTGCCAGCAGTTACTTGACAATCCCTGACCACGAGCAGTACTTC. Its translation: CASSYLTIPDHEQYF.

The chain is built from TRBV30 and TRBJ2-7; D possibly corresponds to TRBD2 (5 bases). The length of the CDR3 is 13 residues. The V gene's germline CDR1 is GTSNPN and CDR2 SVGIG (reference sequence). V lost 0 bases and J 3 bases, leaving 9 bases between the germline ends. CDR3 sequence reads: CAWSVLGDYEQYF. Here the CDR3 DNA reads TGTGCCTGGAGTGTACTCGGGGACTACGAGCAGTACTTC.

The sample holds a few counts of this clone. CDR3 in amino acids: CASSQEITRPSEQYF. CDR3 nucleotide sequence: TGCGCCAGCAGCCAAGAAATTACCCGCCCGAGCGAGCAGTACTTC. The rearrangement uses TRBV4-3 and TRBJ2-7; no definite D call. This CDR3 has 15 amino acids. V lost 0 bases to trimming and J lost 6 bases, with 15 bases between them. CDR1 is LGHNA and CDR2 is YSLEER in the germline V gene.

The chain carries TRBV2 and TRBJ2-3; TRBD2 agrees at 12 bases. CDR1 SNHLY and CDR2 FYNNEI come from the germline V gene. Germline trimming cut 8 bases from V and 2 bases from J; bases unmatched to any gene: 5. The CDR3 sequence is 15 residues long. CDR3: CASRLAGVYTDTQYF. Here the CDR3 DNA reads TGTGCCAGCCGACTAGCGGGAGTTTACACAGATACGCAGTATTTT.

V is TRBV11-2 and J is TRBJ2-1; no clear D. The ends were cut back, 5 bases at V and 0 bases at J, with 11 bases in the middle. The CDR3 contains 15 residues. CDR1 is SGHAT, CDR2 FQNNGV, per germline. This CDR3 reads CASSLRPGSYNEQFF. In DNA form, the CDR3 reads TGTGCCAGCAGCCTTCGTCCGGGCTCCTACAATGAGCAGTTCTTC. The whole variable domain, remainder taken from reference TRBV11-2 and TRBJ2-1, is EAGVAQSPRYKIIEKRQSVAFWCNPISGHATLYWYQQILGQGPKLLIQFQNNGVVDDSQLPKDRFSAERLKGVDSTLKIQPAKLEDSAVYLCASSLRPGSYNEQFFGPGTRLTVL.

V is TRBV2 and J is TRBJ2-3, with D uncertain. The V and J ends lost 6 bases and 0 bases respectively, with 10 bases between them. Germline V CDR1 and CDR2: SNHLY, FYNNEI. CDR3 size: 14 residues. CDR3: CASSPRTSTDTQYF. The CDR3 DNA is TGTGCCAGCAGCCCACGTACTAGCACAGATACGCAGTATTTT.

The genes are TRBV28 and TRBJ1-5, with D maybe TRBD1 (5 bases). The CDR3 sequence is 16 residues long. With 6 bases removed from V and 3 bases from J, the gap between germline ends came to 18 bases. CDR1 and CDR2 (germline): MDHEN, SYDVKM. The CDR3 sequence is CASSPPSRRDNQPQHF. Here the CDR3 DNA reads TGTGCCAGCAGCCCCCCAAGCCGCAGGGACAATCAGCCCCAGCATTTT.

This clone has just one count. The V gene is TRBV4-1, the J gene TRBJ2-7; maybe TRBD2 (6 bases). CDR3 length equals 15 residues. CDR1 and CDR2 (germline): MGHRA, YSYEKL. Trimming stripped 0 bases from V and 5 bases from J, with 14 bases between. CDR3 region: CASSQEEGSSHEQYF. The DNA of the CDR3 is TGCGCCAGCAGCCAAGAGGAGGGGTCGAGCCACGAGCAGTACTTC.

The J gene is TRBJ2-7, the V gene TRBV5-1, with TRBD1 identical over 8 bases. V gave up 3 bases and J gave up 4 bases; unmatched junction bases: 12. Germline V gene sequence: CDR1 SGHRS, CDR2 YFSETQ. This CDR3 is 16 amino acids long. The CDR3 coding sequence is TGCGCCAGCAGCTCCGCTACCGGGACAGGATCTTACGAGCAGTACTTC. The encoded protein is CASSSATGTGSYEQYF. The whole variable domain, filled in from reference TRBV5-1 and TRBJ2-7, reads KAGVTQTPRYLIKTRGQQVTLSCSPISGHRSVSWYQQTPGQGLQFLFEYFSETQRNKGNFPGRFSGRQFSNSRSEMNVSTLELGDSALYLCASSSATGTGSYEQYFGPGTRLTVT.

This clone showed up just once. The rearrangement uses TRBV4-1 and TRBJ2-2; perhaps TRBD2 as D (5 bases). Trimming left V 0 bases short and J 1 base short, with 12 bases between. Germline CDR1 MGHRA, CDR2 YSYEKL. This CDR3 comprises 17 residues. Here the CDR3 reads CASSQEKRTLNTGELFF. The CDR3 DNA reads as TGCGCCAGCAGCCAAGAGAAGCGGACCCTGAACACCGGGGAGCTGTTTTTT.

The chain combines TRBV19 with TRBJ2-1; 11 nucleotides agree with TRBD2. This CDR3 spans 14 amino acids. The junction had 8 bases not matched to a gene; V was cut back by 7 bases and J by 9 bases. Per the germline V gene, CDR1 is LNHDA and CDR2 is SQIVND (reference sequence). The CDR3: CASTRTSGYGEQFF. In DNA form, the CDR3 reads TGTGCCAGTACCCGGACTAGCGGGTACGGTGAGCAGTTCTTC.

This chain uses TRBV7-9 with TRBJ1-5; D perhaps matches TRBD1 (6 bases). V lost 3 bases to trimming and J lost 8 bases, with 17 bases between them. Germline V CDR1 and CDR2: SEHNR, FQNEAQ (reference sequence). The CDR3 is 15 residues long. As DNA, the CDR3 is TGTGCCAGCAGCTTTTCTGGGGGCAAGAAGGAGCCCCAGCATTTT. Amino acid sequence: CASSFSGGKKEPQHF. Full variable domain (rest looked up from reference TRBV7-9 and TRBJ1-5): DTGVSQNPRHKITKRGQNVTFRCDPISEHNRLYWYRQTLGQGPEFLTYFQNEAQLEKSRLLSDRFSAERPKGSFSTLEIQRTEQGDSAMYLCASSFSGGKKEPQHFGDGTRLSIL.